Following are 18 T cell receptor beta chains from one sample sequenced in a study of OX40 agonist ivuxolimab in advanced cancers. Here immunoSEQ multiplex PCR was the method, and the copy in TCRdb shows in-frame clones only, minus some. The table has 70,000 to 95,000 clones, about 93% seen once; the top ten hold 0.95% to 1.3%. Source: CD4+ or CD8+ T cells sorted from blood, taken in a trial of the OX40 agonist ivuxolimab. These receptors were collected from an adult with an advanced solid tumor such as melanoma, head and neck, liver or kidney cancer.

The chain links TRBV7-9 to TRBJ1-5; the D gene is possibly TRBD1 (5 bases). This CDR3 is 17 amino acids long. Trimming shortened V by 1 base and J by 4 bases, and 17 bases separated the two germline ends. CDR1 and CDR2 from the germline V gene are SEHNR and FQNEAQ (reference sequence). This CDR3 reads CASSLVLVQGSNQPQHF. Written as DNA, the CDR3 is TGTGCCAGCAGCTTAGTGCTAGTTCAGGGTTCGAATCAGCCCCAGCATTTT.

The V gene is TRBV5-1, the J gene TRBJ2-5; D gene unclear. The CDR3 extends over 14 amino acids. Per the germline V gene, CDR1 is SGHRS and CDR2 is YFSETQ. Between the trimmed V and J ends, which lost 0 bases and 2 bases, there was a span of 8 bases. This CDR3 reads CASSLVDIQETQYF. The CDR3 nucleotides read TGCGCCAGCAGCTTGGTAGACATTCAAGAGACCCAGTACTTC.

This clone appeared a single time. V is TRBV29-1 and J is TRBJ2-5, with no clear D. Per the germline V gene, CDR1 is SQVTM and CDR2 is ANQGSEA. The CDR3 is 10 residues long. The ends were cut back, 4 bases at V and 4 bases at J, with 4 bases in the middle. The CDR3 loop reads CSVAGETQYF. The CDR3 nucleotides read TGCAGCGTTGCAGGAGAGACCCAGTACTTC.

The rearrangement links TRBV11-3 to TRBJ1-4, with TRBD1 matching over 7 bases. The CDR3 spans 14 residues. CDR1 SGHNT and CDR2 YENEEA come from the germline V gene. Unmatched junction bases numbered 5, after V lost 1 base and J lost 9 bases. CDR3 nucleotide sequence: TGTGCCAGCAGCTTAGCCCAAGGGGGCCAAAAACTGTTTTTT. Translating it yields CASSLAQGGQKLFF.

The CDR3 coding sequence is TGTGCCAGTAGACTAGCGGGAGGGTTCACAGATACGCAGTATTTT. This encodes CASRLAGGFTDTQYF. This chain joins TRBV19 and TRBJ2-3, with 13 bases lining up with TRBD2. The junction had 2 bases not matched to a gene; V was cut back by 6 bases and J by 2 bases. CDR3 length equals 15 residues. The germline V gene has CDR1 LNHDA and CDR2 SQIVND (reference sequence).

This clone was picked up one time. The rearrangement uses TRBV4-1 and TRBJ2-3; TRBD2 is a possible D gene (6 bases). V lost 5 bases, J lost 0 bases, and 15 bases lay in between. Looked up from germline, CDR1 is MGHRA and CDR2 is YSYEKL. The CDR3 length is 16 residues. In nucleotides, the CDR3 is TGCGCCAGCAGCTACGGAGGGTCAGTTAGCACAGATACGCAGTATTTT. Its protein is CASSYGGSVSTDTQYF.

The chain carries TRBV28 and TRBJ2-7, with 8 bases matching TRBD1. V shed 6 bases and J 5 bases; nucleotides not matched to a gene: 6. Germline CDR1 MDHEN, CDR2 SYDVKM. This CDR3 spans 13 amino acids. CDR3 region: CASRPQGAHEQYF. In nucleotides, the CDR3 is TGTGCCAGCAGGCCCCAGGGGGCCCACGAGCAGTACTTC.

This clone has just one count. Here the CDR3 reads CASSWVSKDTQYF. CDR3 nucleotides: TGTGCCAGCAGCTGGGTTTCGAAAGATACGCAGTATTTT. The chain joins TRBV7-2 to TRBJ2-3, with D hard to call. The CDR3 covers 13 residues. With 4 bases removed from V and 5 bases from J, the gap between germline ends came to 10 bases. The germline V gene has CDR1 SGHTA and CDR2 FQGNSA.

The chain links TRBV5-1 to TRBJ2-3; TRBD2 matches 9 bases. This CDR3 region has 19 residues. V shed 4 bases, J shed 0 bases, and the junction held 15 bases outside the gene matches. Germline assignment: CDR1 SGHRS and CDR2 YFSETQ. The CDR3 here is CASSGTPRSSGRSTDTQYF. In nucleotides, the CDR3 is TGCGCCAGCAGCGGGACCCCCAGGTCAAGCGGGAGGAGCACAGATACGCAGTATTTT.

V is TRBV11-2 and J is TRBJ1-2; D gene ambiguous. From germline, CDR1 is SGHAT and CDR2 FQNNGV. Deletions cut 4 bases from V and 8 bases from J, with 11 bases between. The CDR3 is 12 residues long. Here the CDR3 DNA reads TGTGCCAGCAGCTCCGAGGGCAACGGCTACACCTTC. Protein: CASSSEGNGYTF.

Written as DNA, the CDR3 is TGTGCCAGCAGCTCGGGACTTCTCACAGATACGCAGTATTTT. Amino acids: CASSSGLLTDTQYF. The chain employs TRBV13 and TRBJ2-3, with a possible D match to TRBD2 (6 bases). Germline CDR1 PRHDT, CDR2 FYEKMQ (reference sequence). V dropped 4 bases and J dropped 2 bases, with 10 bases sitting between them. The CDR3 has 14 amino acids.

The chain has TRBV7-2 and TRBJ2-3; no definite D call. Germline V gene sequence: CDR1 SGHTA, CDR2 FQGNSA. V was shortened by 7 bases and J by 5 bases, with 7 bases between the two germline ends. The length of the CDR3 is 11 residues. The CDR3 is CASNSQDTQYF. The CDR3 DNA follows: TGTGCCAGCAATTCCCAAGATACGCAGTATTTT.

V and J are TRBV2 and TRBJ1-6, with 7 bases matching TRBD1. This CDR3 is built from 13 residues. V shed 8 bases, J shed 7 bases, and the junction held 5 bases outside the gene matches. Germline V lookup: CDR1 SNHLY, CDR2 FYNNEI. CDR3 DNA: TGTGCCAGCGGAGGGACAGAGAATTCACCCCTCCACTTT. Translating it yields CASGGTENSPLHF.

J is TRBJ2-3 and V is TRBV28; a weak D match, TRBD1 (6 bases). Germline V CDR1 and CDR2: MDHEN, SYDVKM. This CDR3 spans 16 amino acids. Trimming removed 5 bases at V and 6 bases at J, with 21 bases between. CDR3 sequence reads: CASSLRTVGWGDTQYF. CDR3 DNA sequence: TGTGCCAGCAGTCTCCGGACAGTTGGGTGGGGGGATACGCAGTATTTT.

The J gene is TRBJ2-3, the V gene TRBV25-1, with 15 nucleotides matching TRBD2. The germline V gene encodes CDR1 MGHDK and CDR2 SYGVNS. The junction had 7 bases not matched to a gene; V was cut back by 6 bases and J by 6 bases. The CDR3 loop spans 16 amino acids. The chain's CDR3 is CASSGTSGRPHDTQYF. Here the CDR3 DNA reads TGTGCCAGCAGCGGGACTAGCGGGAGGCCGCACGATACGCAGTATTTT.

The V and J genes are TRBV7-9 and TRBJ2-5; D might be TRBD2 (6 bases). Germline-derived CDR1 and CDR2 are SEHNR and FQNEAQ (reference sequence). This CDR3 spans 17 amino acids. V lost 5 bases, J lost 1 base, and 20 bases lay in between. The CDR3 DNA sequence: TGTGCCAGCAGCCCTCAAACTAGCTGGGTGAGCCAAGAGACCCAGTACTTC. Encoded protein: CASSPQTSWVSQETQYF.

V usage is TRBV28 and J usage is TRBJ1-4; tentative D call: TRBD1 (6 bases). This CDR3 contains 14 residues. Germline CDR1 MDHEN, CDR2 SYDVKM. V dropped 2 bases and J dropped 7 bases, with 11 bases sitting between them. The CDR3: CASSLRQGSEKLFF. CDR3 nucleotide sequence: TGTGCCAGCAGTTTACGGCAGGGGAGTGAAAAACTGTTTTTT.

The genes are TRBV5-1 and TRBJ1-6; tentatively, D is TRBD1 (5 bases). Trimming left V 0 bases short and J 7 bases short, with 11 bases between. Germline-derived CDR1 and CDR2 are SGHRS and YFSETQ. The CDR3 is 15 residues long. Here the CDR3 DNA reads TGCGCCAGCAGCTTGGGCTCGGACATAAATTCACCCCTCCACTTT. Residues: CASSLGSDINSPLHF.